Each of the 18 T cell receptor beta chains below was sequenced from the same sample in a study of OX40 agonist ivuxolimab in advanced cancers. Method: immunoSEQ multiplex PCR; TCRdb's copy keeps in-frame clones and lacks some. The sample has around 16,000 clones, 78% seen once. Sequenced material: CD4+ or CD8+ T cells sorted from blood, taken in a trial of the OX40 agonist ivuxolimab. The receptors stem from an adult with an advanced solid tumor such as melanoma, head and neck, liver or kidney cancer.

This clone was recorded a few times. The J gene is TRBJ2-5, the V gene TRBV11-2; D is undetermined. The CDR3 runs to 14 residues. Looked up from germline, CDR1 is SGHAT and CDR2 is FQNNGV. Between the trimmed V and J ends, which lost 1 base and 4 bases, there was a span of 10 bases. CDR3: CASSLVWAPETQYF. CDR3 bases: TGTGCCAGCAGCTTAGTGTGGGCCCCAGAGACCCAGTACTTC.

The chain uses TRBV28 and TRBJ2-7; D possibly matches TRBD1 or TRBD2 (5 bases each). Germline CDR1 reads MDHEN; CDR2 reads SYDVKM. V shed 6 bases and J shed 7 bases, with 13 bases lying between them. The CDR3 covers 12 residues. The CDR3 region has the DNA TGTGCCAGCAGCGGACTGAACAGGGAGCAGTACTTC. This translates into CASSGLNREQYF.

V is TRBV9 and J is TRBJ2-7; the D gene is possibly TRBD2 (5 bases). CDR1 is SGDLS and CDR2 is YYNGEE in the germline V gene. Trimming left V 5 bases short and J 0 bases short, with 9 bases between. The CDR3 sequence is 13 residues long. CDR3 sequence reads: CASSEGYSYEQYF. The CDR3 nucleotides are TGTGCCAGCAGTGAGGGTTACTCCTACGAGCAGTACTTC.

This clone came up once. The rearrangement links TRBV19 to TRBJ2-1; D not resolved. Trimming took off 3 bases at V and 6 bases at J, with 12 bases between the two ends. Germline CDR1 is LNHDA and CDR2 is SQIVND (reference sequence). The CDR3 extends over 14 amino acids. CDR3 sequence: CASSMLLVGNEQFF. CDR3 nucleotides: TGTGCCAGTAGTATGCTCTTAGTGGGCAATGAGCAGTTCTTC.

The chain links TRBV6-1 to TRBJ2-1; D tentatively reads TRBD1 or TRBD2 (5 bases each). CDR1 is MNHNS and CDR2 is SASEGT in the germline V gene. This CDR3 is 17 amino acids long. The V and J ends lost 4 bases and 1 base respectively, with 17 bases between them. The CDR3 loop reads CASSGGTTRRSYNEQFF. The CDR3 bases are TGTGCCAGCAGTGGGGGGACCACCCGAAGGTCCTACAATGAGCAGTTCTTC.

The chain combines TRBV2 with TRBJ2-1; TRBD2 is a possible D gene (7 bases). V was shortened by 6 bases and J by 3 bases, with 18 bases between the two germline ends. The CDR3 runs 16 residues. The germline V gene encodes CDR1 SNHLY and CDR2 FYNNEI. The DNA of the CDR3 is TGTGCCAGCAGGGACCTAGGAGGGGGGGGCTACAATGAGCAGTTCTTC. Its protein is CASRDLGGGGYNEQFF. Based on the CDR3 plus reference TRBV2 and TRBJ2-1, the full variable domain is EPEVTQTPSHQVTQMGQEVILRCVPISNHLYFYWYRQILGQKVEFLVSFYNNEISEKSEIFDDQFSVERPDGSNFTLKIRSTKLEDSAMYFCASRDLGGGGYNEQFFGPGTRLTVL.

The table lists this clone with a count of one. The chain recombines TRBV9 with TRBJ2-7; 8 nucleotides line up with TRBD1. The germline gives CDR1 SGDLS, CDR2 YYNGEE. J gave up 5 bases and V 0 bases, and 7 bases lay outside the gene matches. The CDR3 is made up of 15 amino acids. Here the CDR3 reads CASSVGQGITNEQYF. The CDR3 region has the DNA TGTGCCAGCAGCGTAGGACAGGGGATAACTAACGAGCAGTACTTC.

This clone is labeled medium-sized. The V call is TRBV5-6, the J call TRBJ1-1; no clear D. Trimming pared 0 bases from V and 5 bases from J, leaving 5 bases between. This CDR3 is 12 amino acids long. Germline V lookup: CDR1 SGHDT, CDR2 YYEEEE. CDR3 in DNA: TGTGCCAGCAGCTTGGGGGATACTGAAGCTTTCTTT. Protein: CASSLGDTEAFF.

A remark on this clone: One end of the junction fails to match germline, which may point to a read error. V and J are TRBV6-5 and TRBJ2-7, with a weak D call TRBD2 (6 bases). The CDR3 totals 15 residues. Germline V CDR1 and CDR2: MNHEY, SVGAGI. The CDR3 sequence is CASSYSGGTPNEQYF. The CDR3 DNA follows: TGTGCCAGCAGTTACTCTGGAGGGACCCCCAACGAGCAATACTTC.

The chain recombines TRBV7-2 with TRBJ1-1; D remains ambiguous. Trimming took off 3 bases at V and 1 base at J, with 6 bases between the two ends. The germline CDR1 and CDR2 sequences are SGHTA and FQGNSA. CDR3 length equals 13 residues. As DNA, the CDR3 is TGTGCCAGCAGCTTTAACAAGAACACTGAAGCTTTCTTT. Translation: CASSFNKNTEAFF.

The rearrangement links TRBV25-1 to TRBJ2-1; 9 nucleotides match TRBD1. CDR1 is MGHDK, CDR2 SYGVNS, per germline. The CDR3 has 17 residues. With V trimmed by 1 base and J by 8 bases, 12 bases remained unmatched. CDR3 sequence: CASSEFTPGTGTDEQFF. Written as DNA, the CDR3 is TGTGCCAGCAGTGAATTCACCCCCGGGACAGGGACGGATGAGCAGTTCTTC.

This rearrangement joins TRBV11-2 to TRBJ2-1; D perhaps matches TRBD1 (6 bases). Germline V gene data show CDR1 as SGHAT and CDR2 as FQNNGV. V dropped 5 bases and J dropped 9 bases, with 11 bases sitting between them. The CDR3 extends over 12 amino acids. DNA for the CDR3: TGTGCCAGCAGCCAAGGGGGTTTTGAGCAGTTCTTC. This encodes CASSQGGFEQFF.

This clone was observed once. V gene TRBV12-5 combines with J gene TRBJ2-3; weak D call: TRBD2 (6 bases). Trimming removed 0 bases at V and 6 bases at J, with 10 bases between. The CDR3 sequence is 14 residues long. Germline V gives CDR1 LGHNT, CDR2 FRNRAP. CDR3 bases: TGTGCTAGTGGTTTGGTAGGCGGAGGGGATACGCAGTATTTT. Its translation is CASGLVGGGDTQYF. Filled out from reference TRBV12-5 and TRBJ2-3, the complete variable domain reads DARVTQTPRHKVTEMGQEVTMRCQPILGHNTVFWYRQTMMQGLELLAYFRNRAPLDDSGMPKDRFSAEMPDATLATLKIQPSEPRDSAVYFCASGLVGGGDTQYFGPGTRLTVL.

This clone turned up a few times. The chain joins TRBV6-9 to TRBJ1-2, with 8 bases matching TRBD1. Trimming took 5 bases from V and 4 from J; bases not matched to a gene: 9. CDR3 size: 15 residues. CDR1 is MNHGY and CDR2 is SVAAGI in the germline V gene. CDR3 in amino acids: CASSTRTGRAYGYTF. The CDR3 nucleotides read TGTGCCAGCAGTACCCGGACAGGGAGGGCCTATGGCTACACCTTC.

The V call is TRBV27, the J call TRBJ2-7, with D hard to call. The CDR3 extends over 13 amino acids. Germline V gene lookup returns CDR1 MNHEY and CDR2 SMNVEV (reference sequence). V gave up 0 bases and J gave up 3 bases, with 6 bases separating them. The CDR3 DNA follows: TGTGCCAGCAGTTTATCCACCCGCTACGAGCAGTACTTC. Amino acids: CASSLSTRYEQYF.

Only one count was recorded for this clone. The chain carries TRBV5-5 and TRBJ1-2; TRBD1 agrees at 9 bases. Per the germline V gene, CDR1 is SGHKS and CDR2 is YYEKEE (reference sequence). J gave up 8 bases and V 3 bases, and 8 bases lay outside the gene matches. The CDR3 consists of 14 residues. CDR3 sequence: CASSSWTGAEGYTF. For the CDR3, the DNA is TGTGCCAGCAGCTCCTGGACAGGGGCGGAGGGCTACACCTTC. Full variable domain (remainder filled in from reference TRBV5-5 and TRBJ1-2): DAGVTQSPTHLIKTRGQQVTLRCSPISGHKSVSWYQQVLGQGPQFIFQYYEKEERGRGNFPDRFSARQFPNYSSELNVNALLLGDSALYLCASSSWTGAEGYTFGSGTRLTVV.

The CDR3: CASSISGASETQYF. As DNA, the CDR3 is TGTGCCAGTAGTATCAGCGGGGCGAGCGAGACCCAGTACTTC. This rearrangement joins TRBV19 to TRBJ2-5; 7 positions match TRBD2. Germline V gene sequence: CDR1 LNHDA, CDR2 SQIVND (reference sequence). V lost 3 bases and J lost 5; bases outside the gene matches: 6. This CDR3 spans 14 amino acids.

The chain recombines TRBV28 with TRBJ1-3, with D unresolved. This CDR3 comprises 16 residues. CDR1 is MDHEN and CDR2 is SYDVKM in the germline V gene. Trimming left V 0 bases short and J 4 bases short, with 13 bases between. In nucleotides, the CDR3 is TGTGCCAGCAGTTTATGGACCAGCTCTCTGGGAAACACCATATATTTT. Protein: CASSLWTSSLGNTIYF.